Shown below are 23 T cell receptor beta chains from a single sample sequenced in a study of monozygotic twins with inflammatory bowel disease. Using the 5' RACE reads, TCRdb records one entry per CDR3 protein without DNA. This repertoire includes approximately 200,000 distinct CDR3 sequences. The sequencing sample was made of blood. The origin of the receptors is a human donor with ulcerative colitis or Crohn's disease, or a healthy co-twin of an affected twin (not recorded which).

The chain uses TRBV5-1 and TRBJ2-7; TCRdb names TRBD1, which stays unverified in the absence of DNA. The CDR3 has 13 residues. Germline V CDR1 and CDR2: SGHRS, YFSETQ. This chain's CDR3 is CASSRGADDEQYF.

V gene TRBV12-3 or TRBV12-4 combines with J gene TRBJ2-5; no DNA is available, so the TRBD1 call from TCRdb remains unchecked. This CDR3 has 12 residues. This CDR3 is CASGGTPGAQYF.

This chain links TRBV19 with TRBJ2-2. The CDR3 has 14 amino acids. Germline assignment: CDR1 LNHDA and CDR2 SQIVND (reference sequence). The CDR3 loop reads CASRPWENTGELFF.

V is TRBV12-3 or TRBV12-4 and J is TRBJ2-1. The length of the CDR3 is 13 residues. CDR3 in amino acids: CASSLPRANEQFF.

The chain couples TRBV12-3 or TRBV12-4 to TRBJ2-3. This CDR3 has 11 residues. The CDR3 loop reads CASSFLNTQYF.

CDR3: CASSHTSGGAFFHEQFF. The J gene is TRBJ2-1, the V gene TRBV3-1; as DNA is missing, the TRBD2 call by TCRdb cannot be tested. The CDR3 has 17 residues. Germline CDR1 LGHDT, CDR2 YNNKEL (reference sequence).

The V and J genes are TRBV9 and TRBJ1-1; without DNA, the TCRdb call of TRBD1 cannot be checked. CDR3 length: 15 residues. Germline CDR1 SGDLS, CDR2 YYNGEE. The CDR3 loop reads CASSVRGRGDTEAFF.

The rearrangement links TRBV12-3 or TRBV12-4 to TRBJ1-1; TCRdb selects TRBD1, and the lack of DNA leaves this call unchecked. This CDR3 has 15 residues. CDR3 loop: CASSQRTGGITEAFF.

This chain connects TRBV29-1 to TRBJ1-4; the D gene TCRdb calls, TRBD1, cannot be checked with no DNA. Per the germline V gene, CDR1 is SQVTM and CDR2 is ANQGSEA. The CDR3 has 12 residues. The chain's CDR3 is CSVEDDPGKLFF.

The chain combines TRBV20-1 with TRBJ1-1; without DNA, the TCRdb call of TRBD1 cannot be checked. The V gene's germline CDR1 is DFQATT and CDR2 SNEGSKA (reference sequence). This CDR3 comprises 14 residues. CDR3 region: CSAFRADGKAEAFF.

The J gene is TRBJ2-7, the V gene TRBV5-8. This CDR3 has 11 residues. Germline values: CDR1 SGHTS, CDR2 YDEGEE. The CDR3 is CASSAEYEQYF.

The chain couples TRBV5-6 to TRBJ2-5; with no DNA, the TCRdb D assignment of TRBD1 cannot be verified. The CDR3 spans 14 residues. Per the germline V gene, CDR1 is SGHDT and CDR2 is YYEEEE. The CDR3 sequence is CASSSKGGYETQYF.

The genes are TRBV12-3 or TRBV12-4 and TRBJ1-2; TCRdb picks TRBD1, but there is no DNA to check that call. This CDR3 comprises 15 residues. The CDR3 is CASSSPGFRVYGYTF.

The gene calls are TRBV25-1 and TRBJ2-3; no DNA is available, so the TRBD1 call from TCRdb remains unchecked. Germline loops: CDR1 MGHDK, CDR2 SYGVNS. The CDR3 covers 16 residues. The CDR3: CASSESWAEATDTQYF.

The V and J genes are TRBV20-1 and TRBJ2-7. Per the germline V gene, CDR1 is DFQATT and CDR2 is SNEGSKA (reference sequence). CDR3 length: 11 amino acids. The CDR3 loop reads CSAGYVYEQYF.

The chain has TRBV6-1 and TRBJ2-1; TCRdb lists TRBD2, though no DNA is available to test this call. Per germline, CDR1 MNHNS and CDR2 SASEGT. The length of the CDR3 is 13 residues. The CDR3: CASTLSGSNEQFF.

Here the CDR3 reads CASSRTSGGTTDTQYF. V gene TRBV5-4 combines with J gene TRBJ2-3; TCRdb's D call, TRBD2, is unchecked because there is no DNA. CDR1 is SGHNT and CDR2 is YYREEE in the germline V gene (reference sequence). The length of the CDR3 is 16 residues.

The chain is built from TRBV10-3 and TRBJ2-3; TCRdb names TRBD1, which stays unverified in the absence of DNA. The CDR3 loop spans 14 amino acids. CDR1 and CDR2 (germline): ENHRY, SYGVKD. The CDR3 protein is CAISPRGLGDTQYF.

The chain couples TRBV27 to TRBJ2-2. From germline, CDR1 is MNHEY and CDR2 SMNVEV (reference sequence). The CDR3 runs to 12 residues. CDR3: CASALNGGELFF.

This sequence joins TRBV12-3 or TRBV12-4 and TRBJ1-6; the TRBD1 assignment by TCRdb is unverifiable without DNA. This CDR3 has 14 amino acids. The CDR3 sequence: CASSFWGENSPLHF.

The chain combines TRBV4-2 with TRBJ2-5; as DNA is missing, the TRBD1 call by TCRdb cannot be tested. Looked up from germline, CDR1 is LGHNA and CDR2 is YNFKEQ. The length of the CDR3 is 15 residues. The CDR3 is CASSQDLRGRETQYF.

The chain is built from TRBV2 and TRBJ2-5; TCRdb proposes TRBD2, but this gene call is untestable without DNA. CDR3 length equals 19 residues. Germline CDR1 and CDR2: SNHLY and FYNNEI. The chain's CDR3 is CASIRRLVSSGGPQETQYF.

The chain combines TRBV20-1 with TRBJ1-2. The CDR3 runs 17 residues. Germline V gives CDR1 DFQATT, CDR2 SNEGSKA (reference sequence). CDR3 residues: CSASLGGGRGSTYGYTF.